This note documents a single TCR beta chain sequence. These data originate in a study of early T cells in non-severe SARS-CoV-2 infection. Trimming took 2 bases from V and 8 from J, leaving 13 bases between them. Germline loops: CDR1 SNHLY, CDR2 FYNNEI. The CDR3 sequence is 14 residues long. TCRdb processed the 5' RACE reads anew with MiXCR; each CDR3 protein has one entry. This sample has tens of thousands of distinct CDR3 sequences, with around 8.5% found just once. The chain links TRBV2 to TRBJ2-1, with D possibly TRBD1 on 5 matching bases. Input material: whole blood. This TCR came from an adult who was a healthcare worker with PCR-confirmed SARS-CoV-2 infection or an uninfected control (not recorded which). This CDR3 reads CASSERGSIDEQFF. The CDR3 DNA reads TGTGCCAGCAGTGAAAGGGGTAGCATAGATGAGCAGTTCTTC.